This T cell receptor beta chain comes out of a study of blood T cell repertoires in COVID-19. The CDR3 runs to 13 residues. From germline, CDR1 is KGHDR and CDR2 SFDVKD. Trimming pared 4 bases from V and 0 bases from J, leaving 5 bases between. As originally analysed: Amplifying reference gene primers gave estimates of nucleated cell counts. Assay used: immunoSEQ multiplex PCR; TCRdb lists only in-frame clones, some missing. The V and J calls and the clone size are those of that table, but D and trimming were determined from the DNA. The sample consists of 350,000 or so clones, about 90% of them appearing once.

The source material was PBMCs or T cells enriched from blood (not recorded which). The V gene is TRBV24-1, the J gene TRBJ1-2; D remains unclear. The receptor was isolated from a woman aged 25-40 years who had recovered from COVID-19. CDR3 sequence: CATSERANYGYTF. The DNA for the CDR3 is TGTGCCACCAGTGAGCGGGCTAACTATGGCTACACCTTC.